Sequencing of this TCR beta chain was carried out in a study of T-cell memory formation after mild COVID-19. Turning to the study itself: Among the donors, TCR clusters were largely specific to each donor. Study outcomes and limitations: Later expanders leaned CD4+, whereas day 15 to 85 contracting clones were balanced CD4/CD8. Detection of some responders pre-infection suggested pre-existing cross-reactive memory T cells participated.

TCRdb fed the 5' RACE reads into MiXCR, producing one record per CDR3 protein. The repertoire holds a few hundred thousand distinct CDR3 sequences, with roughly a fifth as singletons. Concerning this clonotype itself: What it recognizes is unknown.

The source material was PBMCs or a T cell subset sorted from them (not recorded which). This TCR was sampled from a man younger than 35 who had mild COVID-19 (a few samples of this study predate the infection). Cell type and time point are not known.

Here the CDR3 reads CASSLSQGMNTEAFF. CDR3 DNA sequence: TGTGCCAGCAGCTTAAGCCAGGGGATGAACACTGAAGCTTTCTTT. V gene TRBV5-4 combines with J gene TRBJ1-1, with D perhaps matching TRBD1 (6 bases). In germline, CDR1 is SGHNT, CDR2 YYREEE (reference sequence). Trimming pared 2 bases from V and 0 bases from J, leaving 11 bases between. The CDR3 consists of 15 residues.